A selection of T cell receptor beta chains follows, all from one sample in a study of blood T cell repertoires in COVID-19. TCRdb's copy holds only in-frame clones and misses some; the assay was immunoSEQ multiplex PCR. The data contain around 26,000 clones, roughly 85% of them seen just once; the ten biggest clones take up roughly 8.6%. The sequenced sample consisted of peripheral blood. The receptors were gathered from a human donor with active COVID-19. The donor label of this sample is uncertain. Each CDR3 is given with its conserved first and last residue. D genes are given only for firm matches. Where a row states a size, it is once, few, many or the class of an expanded clone; other rows omit it.

V,size,D,J,CDR3,DNA
TRBV21-1,.,.,TRBJ2-3,CASSLAQREGLRF,TGTGCCAGCAGTCTGGCGCAGCGGGAGGGCCTGCGGTTT
TRBV7-3,.,TRBD2,TRBJ2-1,CASSLEAGAYNEQFF,TGTGCCAGCAGCTTGGAGGCGGGAGCGTACAATGAGCAGTTCTTC
TRBV7-2,.,.,TRBJ2-3,CASSATRKKNF,TGTGCCAGCAGCGCAACTCGAAAAAAAAACTTT
TRBV9,.,TRBD1,TRBJ2-2,CASSVGNRGSGELFF,TGTGCCAGCAGCGTAGGAAACAGGGGGTCCGGGGAGCTGTTTTTT
TRBV29-1,.,TRBD2,TRBJ2-1,CSVVLASGSSEQFF,TGCAGCGTTGTGTTGGCTAGCGGGAGTAGTGAGCAGTTCTTC
TRBV7-8,.,TRBD1,TRBJ1-1,CASSQGGLGEAFF,TGTGCCAGCAGCCAGGGGGGGTTGGGTGAAGCTTTCTTT
TRBV6-6,.,TRBD1,TRBJ2-1,CASSTGQGNEQFF,TGTGCCAGCAGTACGGGACAGGGCAATGAGCAGTTCTTC
TRBV4-1,.,TRBD1,TRBJ1-4,CASSLRTGTTNEKLFF,TGCGCCAGCAGCCTTAGGACAGGGACAACTAATGAAAAACTGTTTTTT
TRBV2,few,.,TRBJ2-5,CASRSQGVGYQETQYF,TGTGCCAGCAGGAGCCAGGGCGTCGGCTACCAAGAGACCCAGTACTTC
TRBV6-6,once,TRBD1,TRBJ1-2,CASNFDRAYGYTF,TGTGCCAGCAATTTTGACAGGGCCTATGGCTACACCTTC
TRBV27,.,.,TRBJ2-3,CASSFRGDTQYF,TGTGCCAGCAGTTTTCGGGGGGATACGCAGTATTTT
TRBV19,.,.,TRBJ2-5,CASSTTRIETQYF,TGTGCCAGTAGTACGACTAGGATTGAGACCCAGTACTTC
TRBV5-4,.,TRBD1,TRBJ2-7,CASSARDSYEQYF,TGTGCCAGCAGCGCCCGGGACAGTTACGAGCAGTACTTC
TRBV28,.,.,TRBJ1-2,CASRAAYGYTF,TGTGCCAGCAGGGCCGCTTATGGCTACACCTTC
TRBV6-2/TRBV6-3,.,.,TRBJ2-4,CASSPEASKNIQYF,TGTGCCAGCAGTCCGGAGGCCAGCAAAAACATTCAGTACTTC
TRBV19,.,TRBD2,TRBJ2-3,CASSREGRLLDTQYF,TGTGCCAGTAGTAGGGAGGGACGGTTGCTGGATACGCAGTATTTT
TRBV12-3/TRBV12-4,.,TRBD1,TRBJ2-4,CASSSSQGNIQYF,TGTGCCAGCAGTTCCTCACAGGGGAACATTCAGTACTTC
TRBV19,.,TRBD1,TRBJ1-4,CASRSIQDRGGEKLFF,TGTGCCAGTAGGAGTATTCAGGACAGGGGAGGTGAAAAACTGTTTTTT
TRBV27,few,.,TRBJ2-7,CASSSIYSGKVSYEQYF,TGTGCCAGCAGTTCCATCTATAGCGGAAAAGTATCCTACGAGCAGTACTTC
TRBV25-1,.,.,TRBJ2-3,CASSEFAEFTDTQYF,TGTGCCAGCAGTGAATTCGCGGAATTCACAGATACGCAGTATTTT
TRBV2,.,TRBD1,TRBJ1-2,CASSEWDSANYGYTF,TGTGCCAGCAGTGAGTGGGACAGTGCGAACTATGGCTACACCTTC
TRBV9,.,TRBD2,TRBJ2-1,CASSVLAGGIGEQFF,TGTGCCAGCAGCGTACTGGCGGGAGGAATTGGCGAGCAGTTCTTC
TRBV18,.,.,TRBJ1-3,CASSQDIRSGNTIYF,TGTGCCAGCTCCCAGGACATCCGCTCTGGAAACACCATATATTTT
TRBV19,.,.,TRBJ1-1,CASSHFRNTEAFF,TGTGCCAGTAGTCATTTTAGGAACACTGAAGCTTTCTTT
TRBV3-1/TRBV3-2,.,TRBD2,TRBJ2-7,CASSQDAGGFAYEQYF,TGTGCCAGCAGCCAAGACGCGGGAGGATTCGCGTACGAGCAGTACTTC
TRBV29-1,.,.,TRBJ2-1,CSVEDALNNEQFF,TGCAGCGTTGAAGATGCGCTTAACAATGAGCAGTTCTTC
TRBV7-3,once,.,TRBJ2-7,CASGPGHHSYEQYF,TGTGCCAGCGGCCCGGGACACCACTCCTACGAGCAGTACTTC
TRBV7-2,once,TRBD2,TRBJ2-1,CASSLAASGEQFF,TGTGCCAGCAGCTTAGCAGCTAGCGGCGAGCAGTTCTTC
TRBV9,once,.,TRBJ1-2,CASSVPGGGYTF,TGTGCCAGCAGCGTACCCGGGGGAGGCTACACCTTC
TRBV29-1,.,.,TRBJ2-2,CSFWTRLGGELFF,TGCAGCTTCTGGACTCGTTTGGGCGGGGAGCTGTTTTTT
TRBV19,.,TRBD2,TRBJ2-1,CASSGGTSGERFF,TGTGCCAGTAGTGGGGGGACTAGCGGCGAGAGATTCTTC
TRBV6-2/TRBV6-3,.,TRBD1,TRBJ1-1,CASSPARETGAGTEAFF,TGTGCCAGCAGCCCCGCGCGAGAGACAGGGGCCGGGACTGAAGCTTTCTTT
TRBV11-3,.,.,TRBJ2-1,CASSQNQGRNEQFF,TGTGCCAGCAGCCAAAATCAGGGAAGGAATGAGCAGTTCTTC
TRBV11-2,.,.,TRBJ2-1,CASSLGGIGEQFF,TGTGCCAGCAGCCTAGGCGGGATTGGTGAGCAGTTCTTC
TRBV27,.,TRBD1,TRBJ1-4,CASSLSPQGASEKLFF,TGTGCCAGCAGTTTATCGCCACAGGGGGCTAGTGAAAAACTGTTTTTT
TRBV11-2,.,TRBD2,TRBJ2-1,CASSLARLADANPNNEQFF,TGTGCCAGCAGCTTAGCACGACTAGCGGACGCGAACCCGAACAATGAGCAGTTCTTC
TRBV19,.,TRBD1,TRBJ2-5,CASRGTGEGRGAQYF,TGTGCCAGTAGGGGGACAGGGGAGGGCCGCGGGGCCCAGTACTTC
TRBV3-1/TRBV3-2,.,.,TRBJ2-1,CASSHTGSSYNEQFF,TGTGCCAGCAGCCACACAGGGAGCTCTTACAATGAGCAGTTCTTC
TRBV6-5,.,.,TRBJ1-1,CASSNSYMNTEAFF,TGTGCCAGCAGCAACAGTTACATGAACACTGAAGCTTTCTTT
TRBV10-2,.,.,TRBJ2-1,CASREQGSYNEQFF,TGCGCCAGCAGAGAACAGGGATCGTACAATGAGCAGTTCTTC
TRBV5-4,.,TRBD2,TRBJ2-3,CASRSGGPLGDTQYF,TGTGCCAGCAGGTCGGGAGGGCCCCTTGGAGATACGCAGTATTTT
TRBV6-1,.,TRBD2,TRBJ2-3,CASSDTPGGLAAGTQYF,TGTGCCAGCAGTGACACACCGGGGGGGTTGGCCGCAGGCACGCAGTATTTT
TRBV29-1,.,TRBD2,TRBJ2-3,CSVAPSGRADTQYF,TGCAGCGTCGCCCCTAGCGGGAGGGCGGATACGCAGTATTTT
TRBV3-1/TRBV3-2,once,TRBD1,TRBJ2-7,CASSQGWTGGYEQYF,TGTGCCAGCAGCCAAGGTTGGACAGGAGGCTACGAGCAGTACTTC
TRBV7-7,.,TRBD1,TRBJ2-5,CASSYSRTGAPSDQYF,TGTGCTAGCAGCTACAGCAGGACAGGGGCCCCTTCGGACCAGTACTTC